This T cell receptor (beta chain) is from a study of radiotherapy plus CTLA-4 blockade in lung cancer. Broader study findings: Together with interferon-beta, which increased in serum after radiation, early dynamic changes in blood T cell clones were reportedly the best predictors of response. Clones of tumor-derived TCRs expanded in blood after radiotherapy plus ipilimumab.

Focal radiation with ipilimumab CTLA-4 blockade was given to patients with chemo-refractory metastatic non-small-cell lung cancer. Only in-frame clones appear in the TCRdb table, and some are missing; sequencing was by immunoSEQ multiplex PCR. Counted here are about 77,000 clones, approximately 73% occurring once; the ten biggest clones make up more than 8%. CDR1 and CDR2 (germline): LNHDA, SQIVND (reference sequence). V shed 3 bases and J 5 bases; nucleotides not matched to a gene: 6. CDR3 length: 14 residues. This clone was found a few times. The antigen remains unidentified. This sample comprised peripheral blood, obtained from a patient treated with radiotherapy plus ipilimumab. The rearrangement links TRBV19 to TRBJ1-1; 7 positions match TRBD1. The source of this sequence is a human donor with non-small cell lung cancer whose response to radiotherapy plus ipilimumab could not be evaluated. The CDR3 spells CASSMRTGFTEAFF. Written as DNA, the CDR3 is TGTGCCAGTAGTATGAGGACAGGATTTACTGAAGCTTTCTTT.